Each of the 32 T cell receptor beta chains below was sequenced from the same sample in a study of Graves' ophthalmopathy and Graves' hyperthyroidism. Beta-chain TCR CDR3 regions were amplified from RNA transcripts. Scientists carried out first-round RT-PCR using HTBI primers and then a second-round multiplex PCR. TCRdb analysed the multiplex PCR reads with MiXCR anew, one entry per CDR3 protein. This sample has over a million distinct CDR3 sequences, with about 38% found just once. The specimen was peripheral blood or thyroid tissue (not recorded which). Receptor source: an adult man with Graves' hyperthyroidism.

This clonotype was seen more than once but under ten times. V usage is TRBV30 and J usage is TRBJ1-3, with 7 bases matching TRBD1. Germline lookup yields CDR1 GTSNPN and CDR2 SVGIG (reference sequence). This CDR3 is built from 14 residues. V lost 4 bases and J lost 2; bases outside the gene matches: 5. CDR3 nucleotide sequence: TGTGCCTGGACACGGGACAGCACTGGAAACACCATATATTTT. Translating gives CAWTRDSTGNTIYF.

This clonotype was observed a few times. The chain combines TRBV9 with TRBJ2-7; 8 bases line up with TRBD2. The CDR3 spans 17 residues. The V segment lost 0 bases and the J segment 0 bases; nucleotides outside the gene matches: 8. CDR1 SGDLS and CDR2 YYNGEE come from the germline V gene. CDR3 sequence: CASSVGPGGGSSYEQYF. Here the CDR3 DNA reads TGTGCCAGCAGCGTAGGTCCCGGCGGGGGGAGCTCCTACGAGCAGTACTTC.

This clonotype was detected many times. The genes are TRBV5-1 and TRBJ1-1; 10 bases are shared with TRBD1. In germline, CDR1 is SGHRS, CDR2 YFSETQ. The V segment lost 0 bases and the J segment 4 bases; nucleotides outside the gene matches: 3. This CDR3 comprises 15 residues. CDR3 DNA: TGCGCCAGCAGCTTGGAGACAGGGGGCTTCACTGAAGCTTTCTTT. This codes for CASSLETGGFTEAFF.

This clonotype has a count of ten or more. The genes are TRBV10-2 and TRBJ1-5; tentative D call: TRBD1 (6 bases). CDR1 is WSHSY and CDR2 is SAAADI in the germline V gene. The CDR3 covers 14 residues. V was pared by 9 bases and J by 0 bases, with 12 bases between. CDR3 protein: CASRQANSNQPQHF. CDR3 DNA sequence: TGCGCCAGTCGACAGGCGAATAGCAATCAGCCCCAGCATTTT.

The V gene is TRBV10-2, the J gene TRBJ1-1, with TRBD1 matching over 8 bases. There are 15 residues in the CDR3. After removal of 10 bases from V and 1 base from J, the junction contained 11 bases not matched to a gene. Germline CDR1 and CDR2: WSHSY and SAAADI. Here the CDR3 DNA reads TGCGCCACCCATCGACAGGGGACGGCGAACACTGAAGCTTTCTTT. This codes for CATHRQGTANTEAFF.

This clonotype was seen repeatedly, ten times or more. The V call is TRBV20-1, the J call TRBJ2-7; D possibly uses TRBD1 or TRBD2 (5 bases each). CDR3 length: 12 amino acids. Trimming removed 1 base at V and 3 bases at J, with 7 bases between. CDR1 is DFQATT, CDR2 SNEGSKA, per germline (reference sequence). The CDR3 reads CSARVGGYEQYF. The CDR3 bases are TGCAGTGCTAGAGTTGGGGGCTACGAGCAGTACTTC.

This clonotype occurred a few times. The V and J genes are TRBV5-4 and TRBJ2-5; 8 bases align to TRBD1. J lost 2 bases, V lost 3 bases, and 12 bases had no gene match. Per the germline V gene, CDR1 is SGHNT and CDR2 is YYREEE (reference sequence). The CDR3 sequence is 17 residues long. CDR3 coding DNA: TGTGCCAGCAGCTGGCCCGGACAGGGTGCGTGGCAAGAGACCCAGTACTTC. This gives the protein CASSWPGQGAWQETQYF.

With respect to this clonotype: This may be a read error, as it is one base from a much larger clone. The chain couples TRBV12-3 or TRBV12-4 to TRBJ2-7; 7 positions agree with TRBD1. The CDR3 length is 12 residues. CDR3 bases: TGTGCCGGCAGCAGGACAGGAAGGGGGCAGTACTTC. Amino acids: CAGSRTGRGQYF.

The J gene is TRBJ1-3, the V gene TRBV6-5, with D possibly being TRBD1 (5 bases). CDR3 length: 15 amino acids. Germline CDR1 is MNHEY and CDR2 is SVGAGI. V shed 6 bases and J shed 3 bases, with 15 bases lying between them. In DNA form, the CDR3 reads TGTGCCAGCAGGTCGGCTAGGGGAGGTGGAAACACCATATATTTT. Protein product: CASRSARGGGNTIYF.

Comment on this clonotype: A much larger clone lies one base from this, so it may be a read error. The chain has TRBV14 and TRBJ2-5; TRBD2 aligns across 9 bases. The J call may be mistaken, given a closer DNA end match to TRBJ2-7. This CDR3 region has 15 residues. Germline V gives CDR1 SGHDN, CDR2 FVKESK. CDR3 sequence (DNA): TGTGCCGGCAGCCAAATGGGACTAGCATACTACGAGCAGTACTTC. Its translation is CAGSQMGLAYYEQYF.

As concerns this clonotype: The junction departs from germline at one end; a sequencing error may be responsible. This sequence joins TRBV10-3 and TRBJ1-5; D ambiguous. The CDR3 extends over 13 amino acids. Germline V gene lookup returns CDR1 ENHRY and CDR2 SYGVKD. The CDR3 nucleotides read TGTGCCACCAGTGATCCCGCCGGTCAGCCCCAGCATTTT. It is translated as CATSDPAGQPQHF.

As concerns this clonotype: A much larger clone differs from this one at a single base, so this may be a read error. V usage is TRBV19 and J usage is TRBJ1-6; 9 positions match TRBD1. This CDR3 has 16 amino acids. Germline V gene lookup returns CDR1 LNHDA and CDR2 SQIVND (reference sequence). The CDR3 DNA is TGTGCCAGTAGTGTTTTACAGGGGGCGCGAAATTCATCCCTCCACTTT. This translates into CASSVLQGARNSSLHF.

This clonotype was recorded at least ten times. The CDR3 loop is CASSYRDGTRTNYGYTF. The CDR3 nucleotides read TGCGCCAGCAGCTACCGGGACGGAACACGCACTAACTATGGCTACACCTTC. The chain couples TRBV5-1 to TRBJ1-2; D may be TRBD1 (5 bases). CDR1 is SGHRS, CDR2 YFSETQ, per germline. Trimming took off 3 bases at V and 0 bases at J, with 18 bases between the two ends. This CDR3 contains 17 residues.

About this clonotype: The conserved final phenylalanine or tryptophan is absent from the CDR3, which likely points to a read error. The DNA is left out, because the CDR3 cannot be placed on it with certainty; the CDR3 is given as TCRdb lists it. The chain employs TRBV5-1 and TRBJ1-2; the table's D gene call, TRBD1, was not cross checked with the DNA. The V gene's germline CDR1 is SGHRS and CDR2 YFSETQ. The CDR3 is 10 amino acids in total, end residues counted. The CDR3 reads CASSLQGFKY.

There are a few counts of this clonotype. The CDR3 DNA reads as TGTGCCAGCATGGATAGCGGCGCGGGGTTTTACGAGCAGTACTTC. It specifies CASMDSGAGFYEQYF. V and J are TRBV5-6 and TRBJ2-7, with D possibly matching TRBD2 (6 bases). V gave up 6 bases and J gave up 4 bases, with 20 bases separating them. The CDR3 is 15 residues long. Germline V gives CDR1 SGHDT, CDR2 YYEEEE.

This rearrangement joins TRBV5-6 to TRBJ2-7; D is tentatively TRBD1 or TRBD2 (5 bases each). V gave up 4 bases and J gave up 6 bases, with 20 bases separating them. The germline CDR1 and CDR2 sequences are SGHDT and YYEEEE. The CDR3 consists of 15 residues. For the CDR3, the DNA is TGTGCCAGCAGCCTGGCCGGGACCTCCGCTATCGAGCAGTACTTC. Its translation: CASSLAGTSAIEQYF.

Written as DNA, the CDR3 is TGTGCCAGCAGCTTAGTTGTAGGGGGGGAGACCCAGTACTTC. The encoded protein is CASSLVVGGETQYF. The chain links TRBV7-2 to TRBJ2-5; tentatively, D is TRBD1 or TRBD2 (6 bases each). Per germline, CDR1 SGHTA and CDR2 FQGNSA. Trimming removed 1 base at V and 5 bases at J, with 11 bases between. The CDR3 loop spans 14 amino acids.

Concerning this clonotype itself: A much larger clonotype is one base distant, so this may be a read error. Because it lacks the conserved phenylalanine or tryptophan at the end, this CDR3 is likely a read error. J is TRBJ1-1 and V is TRBV7-2; tentative D call: TRBD1 (6 bases). The germline CDR1 and CDR2 sequences are SGHTA and FQGNSA. V was shortened by 1 base and J by 4 bases, with 13 bases between the two germline ends. The CDR3 contains 15 residues. CDR3 bases: TGTGCCAGCAGCTTAGTATCCGGCAGGGGCACTGAAGCTTTCTGT. Protein: CASSLVSGRGTEAFC.

There are many counts of this clonotype. The chain combines TRBV6-7 with TRBJ1-5; D is unclear. TRBV6-7 is recorded as an ORF, its role being uncertain. V was pared by 5 bases and J by 4 bases, with 12 bases between. The CDR3 totals 14 residues. The CDR3 DNA reads TGTGCCAGCAGTCCCCTAGCAGCTAATCAGCCCCAGCATTTT. Amino acids: CASSPLAANQPQHF.

This clonotype was seen many times. The rearrangement links TRBV7-8 to TRBJ1-6; 9 positions agree with TRBD1. J lost 10 bases, V lost 3 bases, and 13 bases had no gene match. CDR1 and CDR2 from the germline V gene are SGHVS and FQNEAQ. The CDR3 is made up of 17 amino acids. CDR3 in amino acids: CASSFRPGQGLGSPLHF. CDR3 bases: TGTGCCAGCAGCTTCAGACCAGGACAGGGGCTAGGGTCACCCCTCCACTTT. Full variable domain (rest looked up from reference TRBV7-8 and TRBJ1-6): GAGVSQSPRYKVAKRGQDVALRCDPISGHVSLFWYQQALGQGPEFLTYFQNEAQLDKSGLPSDRFFAERPEGSVSTLKIQRTQQEDSAVYLCASSFRPGQGLGSPLHFGNGTRLTVT.

This chain connects TRBV2 to TRBJ1-2, with 7 bases matching TRBD1. The CDR3 loop spans 13 amino acids. CDR1 and CDR2 from the germline V gene are SNHLY and FYNNEI. V lost 4 bases and J lost 7; bases outside the gene matches: 6. CDR3 nucleotides: TGTGCCAGCAGTGTGGGACAGACTAGTGGCTACACCTTC. Amino acids: CASSVGQTSGYTF.

V gene TRBV6-1 combines with J gene TRBJ2-6; TRBD1 matches at 12 bases. The germline gives CDR1 MNHNS, CDR2 SASEGT. V gave up 6 bases and J gave up 4 bases; unmatched junction bases: 7. The CDR3 runs to 17 residues. The CDR3 loop reads CASSRDRGLKGANVLTF. The DNA of the CDR3 is TGTGCCAGCAGCCGGGACAGGGGGCTAAAAGGGGCCAACGTCCTGACTTTC.

This clonotype was seen more than once but under ten times. Mismatch with germline at one junction end may stem from a read error. The chain employs TRBV19 and TRBJ1-5, with D unclear. CDR1 is LNHDA and CDR2 is SQIVND in the germline V gene (reference sequence). CDR3 size: 14 residues. The CDR3 sequence is CVSSAHRENQPQHF. The CDR3 nucleotides read TGTGTCAGTAGTGCTCATCGGGAAAATCAGCCCCAGCATTTT.

This clonotype was observed many times. The chain has TRBV7-2 and TRBJ2-7; TRBD1 is a possible D gene (6 bases). The germline V gene has CDR1 SGHTA and CDR2 FQGNSA. V dropped 3 bases and J dropped 2 bases, with 14 bases sitting between them. CDR3 length: 15 residues. CDR3 sequence reads: CASSLSRTATYEQYF. For the CDR3, the DNA is TGTGCCAGCAGCTTGTCTAGGACAGCTACCTACGAGCAGTACTTC.

This rearrangement joins TRBV10-2 to TRBJ2-7, with 8 bases aligning to TRBD2. Trimming removed 2 bases from V and 5 bases from J; junction bases left unmatched: 11. The CDR3 has 16 amino acids. Germline assignment: CDR1 WSHSY and CDR2 SAAADI. The DNA for the CDR3 is TGCGCCAGCAGTGAGGTCCGGGAGGGGCCCCCCCACGAGCAGTACTTC. Translation gives CASSEVREGPPHEQYF.

The genes are TRBV7-2 and TRBJ1-6; the match to TRBD1 covers 7 bases. Trimming removed 10 bases from V and 9 bases from J; junction bases left unmatched: 9. CDR1 SGHTA and CDR2 FQGNSA come from the germline V gene. The CDR3 is 13 residues long. CDR3 DNA: TGTGCCACAACAGGGGCGGGCAGTTCACCCCTCCACTTT. Translation gives CATTGAGSSPLHF.

This clonotype has only a few counts. At one boundary the junction diverges from the germline segment, which might be a read error. The V gene is TRBV7-7, the J gene TRBJ1-5; the D is unclear. Germline V gene lookup returns CDR1 SSHAT and CDR2 FNYEAQ (reference sequence). The CDR3 contains 13 residues. The CDR3 protein is CASSADLNQPQHF. CDR3 nucleotides: TGTGCTAGCAGCGCGGACCTCAATCAGCCCCAGCATTTT.

CDR3 coding DNA: TGTGCCAGCAGTGTACGGGGCAGGGGACGTTCACCCCTCCACTTT. This codes for CASSVRGRGRSPLHF. V and J are TRBV2 and TRBJ1-6, with a tentative D call TRBD1 (6 bases). V was shortened by 4 bases and J by 9 bases, with 16 bases between the two germline ends. Germline CDR1 reads SNHLY; CDR2 reads FYNNEI. The CDR3 has 15 residues.

Ten or more counts support this clonotype. The V gene is TRBV20-1, the J gene TRBJ1-2; possibly TRBD1 for D (5 bases). Germline V gene lookup returns CDR1 DFQATT and CDR2 SNEGSKA (reference sequence). Trimming removed 3 bases from V and 1 base from J, with 12 bases in between. The CDR3 sequence is 14 residues long. CDR3 protein: CSARTGLSNYGYTF. The CDR3 coding sequence is TGCAGTGCTAGGACGGGACTAAGTAACTATGGCTACACCTTC.

The chain couples TRBV2 to TRBJ1-2, with 7 bases that match TRBD1. The V segment lost 4 bases and the J segment 8 bases; nucleotides outside the gene matches: 13. This CDR3 contains 15 residues. Germline V gene lookup returns CDR1 SNHLY and CDR2 FYNNEI. In DNA, the CDR3 is TGTGCCAGCAGTGTACTAGGGACAGATAAAAGAGGCTACACCTTC. It encodes CASSVLGTDKRGYTF.

On this clonotype itself: At one end, the junction sequence differs from germline, possibly due to a read error. The J gene is TRBJ2-7, the V gene TRBV5-1; TRBD2 agrees at 13 bases. Germline V gives CDR1 SGHRS, CDR2 YFSETQ. The CDR3 is 15 amino acids. The CDR3 DNA follows: TGCGCCAGCAGCTTGGGACTAGCGGGAGGCTACGAGCTGTACTTC. It translates to CASSLGLAGGYELYF. The variable domain in full, with the rest retrieved from reference TRBV5-1 and TRBJ2-7, is KAGVTQTPRYLIKTRGQQVTLSCSPISGHRSVSWYQQTPGQGLQFLFEYFSETQRNKGNFPGRFSGRQFSNSRSEMNVSTLELGDSALYLCASSLGLAGGYELYFGPGTRLTVT.

This clonotype showed up many times. The chain has TRBV7-9 and TRBJ1-2; TRBD1 agrees at 10 bases. The CDR3 has 13 residues. The V gene end was trimmed by 3 bases and the J gene end by 6 bases; junction bases not matched to a gene: 1. Germline values: CDR1 SEHNR, CDR2 FQNEAQ (reference sequence). The CDR3 coding sequence is TGTGCCAGCAGCTTCGGGACAGGGGATGGCTACACCTTC. This encodes CASSFGTGDGYTF.